This TCR beta chain was identified in a study of T cells in Graves' hyperthyroidism and ophthalmopathy. This CDR3 is built from 15 residues. Trimming cost V 0 bases and J 3 bases, with 13 bases left between them. CDR1 and CDR2 (germline): SGHRS, YFSETQ. Pregnant or lactating patients were excluded, as were those with uncontrolled infection or other autoimmune disease. Each 10 ml fresh peripheral blood draw supplied the PBMCs. The CDR3 regions of TCR beta were amplified from RNA transcripts. The HTBI set primed first-round TCR CDR3 RT-PCR. TCRdb re-analysed the multiplex PCR reads in MiXCR, keeping a single row per CDR3 protein. The table shows about 520,000 distinct CDR3 sequences, with around a quarter occurring only once. This clonotype was picked up many times.

The chain recombines TRBV5-1 with TRBJ2-7; tentatively, D is TRBD1 (6 bases). The origin of this receptor is a woman aged 30 to 39 with Graves' ophthalmopathy. The sample consisted of blood. The CDR3 loop reads CASSLETGSFYEQYF. The CDR3 DNA reads as TGCGCCAGCAGCTTGGAAACAGGGAGTTTCTACGAGCAGTACTTC.